The text below deals with one T cell receptor beta chain. The CDR3 spans 15 residues. Trimming removed 0 bases from V and 0 bases from J, with 6 bases in between. From germline, CDR1 is SGHKS and CDR2 YYEKEE (reference sequence). These data belong to a study of blood T cell repertoires in COVID-19. Study-wide context: COVID-19 samples from acute and convalescent phases originated in the United States, Italy and Spain.

Sequenced by immunoSEQ multiplex PCR; TCRdb stores in-frame clones only, minus some. This sample carries 130,000 or so clones, roughly 77% of them seen once, and the ten largest clones take about 5%. The chain is built from TRBV5-5 and TRBJ1-4; D gene unclear. The clonotype comes from a woman in her 70s with COVID-19, enrolled during active disease. The sample taken for sequencing was peripheral blood. DNA for the CDR3: TGTGCCAGCAGCTTGGCGAGGGCAACTAATGAAAAACTGTTTTTT. This translates into CASSLARATNEKLFF.